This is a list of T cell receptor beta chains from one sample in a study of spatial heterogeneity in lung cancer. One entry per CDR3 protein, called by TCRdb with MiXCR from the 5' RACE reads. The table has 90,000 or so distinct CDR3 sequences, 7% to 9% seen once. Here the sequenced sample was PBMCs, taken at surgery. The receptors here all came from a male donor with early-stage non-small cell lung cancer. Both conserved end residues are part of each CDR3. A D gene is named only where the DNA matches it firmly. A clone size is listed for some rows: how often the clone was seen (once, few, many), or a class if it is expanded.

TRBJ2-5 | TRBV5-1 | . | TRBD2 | CASSLVLAGGPQETQYF | TGCGCCAGCAGCTTGGTTTTAGCGGGAGGCCCCCAAGAGACCCAGTACTTC
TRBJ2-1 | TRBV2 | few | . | CASSVALYNEQFF | TGTGCCAGCAGTGTGGCGCTGTACAATGAGCAGTTCTTC
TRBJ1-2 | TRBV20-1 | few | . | CSASPGERYGYTF | TGCAGTGCATCCCCCGGGGAACGGTATGGCTACACCTTC
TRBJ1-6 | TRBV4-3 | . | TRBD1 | CASSQALGTGVGSPLHF | TGCGCCAGCAGCCAAGCCCTTGGGACAGGGGTTGGGTCACCCCTCCACTTT
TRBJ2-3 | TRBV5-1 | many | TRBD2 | CASSSNRMTSGIADTQYF | TGCGCCAGCAGCTCTAACCGAATGACTAGCGGGATAGCGGATACGCAGTATTTT
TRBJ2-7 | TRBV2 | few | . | CASRYTGTEQYF | TGTGCCAGCAGGTACACCGGGACCGAGCAGTACTTC
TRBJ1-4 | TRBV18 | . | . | CASSPWPVTDFNEKLFF | TGTGCCAGCTCGCCTTGGCCGGTGACTGATTTTAATGAAAAACTGTTTTTT
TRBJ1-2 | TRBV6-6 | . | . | CASSSQGLDGYTF | TGTGCCAGCAGTTCTCAGGGTTTGGATGGCTACACCTTC
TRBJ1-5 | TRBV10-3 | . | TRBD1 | CAISGQGAKSNQPQHF | TGTGCCATCAGTGGACAGGGGGCGAAGAGCAATCAGCCCCAGCATTTT
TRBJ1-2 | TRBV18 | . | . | CASSPLGRGNYGYTF | TGTGCCAGCTCACCACTAGGGCGAGGAAACTATGGCTACACCTTC
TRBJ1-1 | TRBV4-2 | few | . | CASSQAEAWNTEAFF | TGTGCCAGCAGCCAGGCCGAGGCTTGGAACACTGAAGCTTTCTTT
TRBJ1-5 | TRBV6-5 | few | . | CATGRTGNQPQHF | TGTGCCACCGGACGGACTGGCAATCAGCCCCAGCATTTT
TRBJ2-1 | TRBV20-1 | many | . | CSASDDNEQFF | TGCAGTGCTAGTGACGACAATGAGCAGTTCTTC
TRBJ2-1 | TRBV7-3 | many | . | CARRGNEQFF | TGTGCCAGAAGGGGCAATGAGCAGTTCTTC
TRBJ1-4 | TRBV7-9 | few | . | CASSFRTDAEKLFF | TGTGCCAGCAGCTTCCGGACCGACGCAGAAAAACTGTTTTTT
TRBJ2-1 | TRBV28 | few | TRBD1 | CASSVPGQGTNEQFF | TGTGCCAGCAGTGTTCCGGGACAGGGGACCAATGAGCAGTTCTTC
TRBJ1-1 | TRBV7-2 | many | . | CASSLIGVGTEAFF | TGTGCCAGCAGCTTAATCGGGGTGGGCACTGAAGCTTTCTTT
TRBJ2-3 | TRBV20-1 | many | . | CSAIMARYTDTQYF | TGCAGTGCTATCATGGCCCGGTACACAGATACGCAGTATTTT
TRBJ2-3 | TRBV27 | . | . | CASSFGRQADTQYF | TGTGCCAGCAGTTTTGGTCGACAGGCAGATACGCAGTATTTT
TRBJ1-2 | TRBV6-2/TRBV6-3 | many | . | CASKEGYYGYTF | TGTGCCAGCAAGGAGGGGTACTATGGCTACACCTTC
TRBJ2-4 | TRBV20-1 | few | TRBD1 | CSTRAGTGNWDIQYF | TGCAGTACCCGCGCCGGGACAGGGAATTGGGACATTCAGTACTTC
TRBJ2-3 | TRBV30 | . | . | CAWEEDTQYF | TGTGCCTGGGAGGAAGATACGCAGTATTTT
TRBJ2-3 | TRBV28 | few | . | CASSLSPGQDTQYF | TGTGCCAGCAGTTTATCCCCCGGTCAAGATACGCAGTATTTT
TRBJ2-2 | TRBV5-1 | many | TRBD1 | CASSLVPGQGRTGELFF | TGCGCCAGCAGCTTAGTTCCGGGACAGGGTCGTACCGGGGAGCTGTTTTTT
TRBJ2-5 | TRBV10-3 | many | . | CAISVGETQYF | TGTGCCATCAGTGTCGGGGAGACCCAGTACTTC